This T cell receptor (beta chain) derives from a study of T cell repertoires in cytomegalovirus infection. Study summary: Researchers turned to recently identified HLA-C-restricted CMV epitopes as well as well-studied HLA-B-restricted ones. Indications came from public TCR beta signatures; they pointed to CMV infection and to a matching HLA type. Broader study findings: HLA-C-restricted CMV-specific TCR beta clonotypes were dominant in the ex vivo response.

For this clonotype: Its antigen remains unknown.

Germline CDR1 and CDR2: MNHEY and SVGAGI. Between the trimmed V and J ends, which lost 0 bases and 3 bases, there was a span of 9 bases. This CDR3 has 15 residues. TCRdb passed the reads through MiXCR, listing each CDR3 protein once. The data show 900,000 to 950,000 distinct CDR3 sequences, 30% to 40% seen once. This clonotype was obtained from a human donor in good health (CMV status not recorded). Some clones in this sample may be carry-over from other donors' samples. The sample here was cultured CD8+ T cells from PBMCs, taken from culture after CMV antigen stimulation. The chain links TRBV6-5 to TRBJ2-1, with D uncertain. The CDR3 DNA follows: TGTGCCAGCAGTTACTCGCTGTTTGGCTACAATGAGCAGTTCTTC. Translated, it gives CASSYSLFGYNEQFF.